The sequence of this T cell receptor (beta chain) was determined in a study of T-cell memory formation after mild COVID-19 (TCRdb year 2021). Regarding the complete study: Most TCR sequence clusters were specific to one of the two donors. In a couple of donors, T-cell clones that expanded and contracted after mild COVID-19 were followed by sequencing TCRalpha and TCRbeta repertoires longitudinally. The cohort was made up of two young adult volunteers, one female and one male, who were previously healthy.

About this clonotype: Its recognized antigen is unknown. Per-nucleotide qualities are absent, and no much larger clonotype sits a single base away.

V was cut back by 1 base and J by 0 bases, leaving a gap of 15 bases between them. The germline V gene supplies CDR1 LGHNA and CDR2 YSLEER. The CDR3 holds 17 amino acids from the cysteine to the phenylalanine. The retained sequence is limited to the CDR3, 51 bases, with the frame set at the first base. Ficoll-Paque density gradient centrifugation was used to isolate PBMCs. TCRdb records Illumina NovaSeq 6000 as the sequencer. cDNA libraries for TCRalpha and TCRbeta were prepared by 5'RACE using constant-segment primers, with sample barcodes and unique molecular identifiers added. RNA was extracted from every sample with Trizol reagent. The libraries were amplified in two PCR steps, and the second step added a second sample barcode and Illumina TruSeq adapters. Sequencing of libraries was performed on an Illumina NovaSeq with 2 x 150 bp paired-end reads. In the paper's pipeline: Reads were demultiplexed and collapsed into UMI-guided consensus sequences with migec v1.2.7. With mixcr v2.1.11, UMI consensuses were aligned to TRA and TRB V and J templates and assembled into clonotypes. Expanded or contracted clonotypes were those called significant by both edgeR and NoisET, with noise models trained on biological replicates. For edgeR calls, a false discovery rate-adjusted p below 0.01 and a log2 fold-change threshold of 1 were applied. As an exploratory analysis of dynamics, max-normalized trajectories of the 1000 most abundant clonotypes were examined with PCA combined with hierarchical clustering. The CD4 or CD8 phenotype of responding clones was assigned using the separately sequenced CD4+ and CD8+ repertoires. TCRdb trimmed public reads at Q25 via fastp, called clones via MiXCR and kept in-frame beta chains. Each entry is one CDR3 protein sequence, shown with its most common DNA and genes. TCRdb assigned the V and J calls; the authors' analysis was not used. Across this sample there are about 320,000 distinct CDR3 sequences, with 14% seen only once. Around 23% of the sample lies in the top ten.

What the study reported, not specific to this receptor: The study included only a couple of mild cases, and larger cohorts that include severe cases with pre-infection samples were judged to be necessary. Clones contracting from day 15 to 85 had balanced CD4/CD8 phenotypes, while a second wave expanding from day 15 to 37 was biased towards CD4+. Contracting CD4+ clones appeared mostly in the CM and EM memory subsets, whereas CD8+ clones were enriched in EMRA. The second-wave clones that peaked on day 37 were not confirmed to be SARS-CoV-2 specific. The detection of some responding clones in pre-infection memory suggests that pre-existing cross-reactive memory T cells joined the SARS-CoV-2 response.

The sample comprised PBMCs or a T cell subset sorted from them (not recorded which). The V and J segments used are TRBV4-3 and TRBJ1-2, and perhaps TRBD1 as D gene, on 6 matching bases. The receptor was isolated from a young man who had mild COVID-19 (a few samples of this study predate the infection). The sample titles of this study are shuffled in the database, so cell type and time point are left out; the donor was told from shared clones. The DNA sequence follows: TGCGCCAGCAGCCAAGCCACTCCGGGGGCGACTAACTATGGCTACACCTTC. It is translated as CASSQATPGATNYGYTF.